The text below deals with one TCR beta chain. Researchers used 5'RACE with constant-segment primers to make TCR alpha and TCR beta cDNA libraries that carry sample barcodes and UMIs. TCRdb independently ran MiXCR on the 5' RACE reads; one entry per CDR3 protein. Of 300,000 to 400,000 distinct CDR3 sequences listed, less than 20% are singletons. The source of the sample is a study of T-cell memory formation after mild COVID-19. The CDR3 runs to 11 residues. The V end was cut by 9 bases, the J end by 6 bases, with 12 bases between. Germline loops: CDR1 LNHNV, CDR2 YYDKDF (reference sequence). The genes are TRBV15 and TRBJ2-7; D unclear. The sequenced sample was PBMCs or a T cell subset sorted from them (not recorded which). This clonotype originated in a man aged 18 to 29 who had mild COVID-19 (a few samples of this study predate the infection). Cell type and time point are not known. In DNA form, the CDR3 reads TGTGCCACTCAGCCCGTTGGCGAGCAGTACGTC. Translating gives CATQPVGEQYV.